The subject of this entry is one TCR beta chain. This table comes from immunoSEQ multiplex PCR, and its TCRdb copy is limited to in-frame clones, with some not included. The sample includes 200,000 to 250,000 clones, less than 90% of them seen just once. Unmatched junction bases numbered 12, after V lost 0 bases and J lost 0 bases. This CDR3 has 20 residues. Germline loops: CDR1 MGHRA, CDR2 YSYEKL. This entry is derived from a study of blood T cell repertoires in COVID-19. The gene calls are TRBV4-1 and TRBJ1-3; 9 bases are a match to TRBD1. Specimen: PBMCs or T cells enriched from blood (not recorded which). The TCR originated in a woman between 40 and 50 years old who had recovered from COVID-19. CDR3: CASSQEGGTGKGHSGNTIYF. CDR3 coding DNA: TGCGCCAGCAGCCAAGAGGGGGGGACAGGGAAGGGCCACTCTGGAAACACCATATATTTT.